This entry is about one TCR beta chain. The antigen is not known. Germline V lookup: CDR1 MGHDK, CDR2 SYGVNS. CDR3 length equals 13 residues. Trimming shortened V by 4 bases and J by 2 bases, and 6 bases separated the two germline ends. These data are taken from a study of regulatory and conventional T cells in RAG deficiency. TCRdb's copy holds only in-frame clones and misses some; the assay was immunoSEQ multiplex PCR. The profile shows some 6,700 clones, around 80% of them singletons. Study-wide findings and caveats: RAG-deficient patients showed markedly lower Shannon entropy and higher Simpson indices than control T-cell subsets. In Omenn syndrome, sorted "Tregs" may be peripherally activated cells. Patient subsets had shorter CDR3s; Omenn Treg-Tconv overlap exceeded 85%.

These data were likewise used in another study, on regulatory T cells. From that paper: The primer mix had 52 TRBV and 13 TRBJ primers.

The V gene is TRBV25-1, the J gene TRBJ1-3, with D unclear. The clonotype comes from a human donor in good health. Material for sequencing was CD8+ T cells sorted from blood. This chain's CDR3 is CASSGPAGNTIYF. As DNA, the CDR3 is TGTGCCAGCAGTGGTCCCGCTGGAAACACCATATATTTT.